Each of the 9 T cell receptor beta chains below was sequenced from the same sample in a study of blood T cell repertoires in COVID-19. TCRdb's table, derived via immunoSEQ multiplex PCR, lists solely in-frame clones and lacks some. The sample carries more than 60,000 clones, 75% to 95% recorded once. The material sequenced was peripheral blood. All receptors come from a human donor in a cohort sampled during active COVID-19.

The CDR3 loop is CASSDPGTGIGQTF. CDR3 DNA sequence: TGTGCCAGCAGTGACCCCGGGACAGGGATCGGTCAAACCTTC. J is TRBJ1-2 and V is TRBV6-6, with 9 bases matching TRBD1. The germline V gene has CDR1 MNHNY and CDR2 SVGAGI (reference sequence). The CDR3 totals 14 residues. The trim removed 5 bases at V and 14 bases at J, leaving 15 bases unmatched.

Only one count was recorded for this clone. The gene calls are TRBV6-5 and TRBJ1-2, with D unclear. The CDR3 consists of 13 residues. The ends were cut back, 6 bases at V and 0 bases at J, with 8 bases in the middle. Germline loops: CDR1 MNHEY, CDR2 SVGAGI. The CDR3 region is CASRANPNYGYTF. The CDR3 coding sequence is TGTGCCAGCAGGGCCAATCCTAACTATGGCTACACCTTC.

The V gene is TRBV5-1, the J gene TRBJ2-3; no clear D. Germline V gives CDR1 SGHRS, CDR2 YFSETQ. The germline V and J ends were trimmed by 4 bases and 4 bases, with 7 bases remaining between them. CDR3 length: 12 amino acids. The CDR3 region has the DNA TGCGCCAGCAGCCCTGGGCCAGATACGCAGTATTTT. Translating it yields CASSPGPDTQYF. The complete variable domain, with remaining parts taken from reference TRBV5-1 and TRBJ2-3, reads KAGVTQTPRYLIKTRGQQVTLSCSPISGHRSVSWYQQTPGQGLQFLFEYFSETQRNKGNFPGRFSGRQFSNSRSEMNVSTLELGDSALYLCASSPGPDTQYFGPGTRLTVL.

The chain couples TRBV24-1 to TRBJ2-3, with unresolved D. This CDR3 region has 12 residues. The V and J ends lost 4 bases and 5 bases respectively, with 6 bases between them. Germline loops: CDR1 KGHDR, CDR2 SFDVKD. For the CDR3, the DNA is TGTGCCACCAGTGACCCTAGAGATACGCAGTATTTT. It specifies CATSDPRDTQYF.

The chain links TRBV10-1 to TRBJ1-1; TRBD1 matches 7 bases. From germline, CDR1 is WNHNN and CDR2 SYGVQD (reference sequence). V was pared by 0 bases and J by 4 bases, with 5 bases of the junction left unmatched. The CDR3 contains 15 residues. CDR3 nucleotides: TGCGCCAGCAGTGAGTCGAGCTACAGGGGCACTGAAGCTTTCTTT. Amino acids: CASSESSYRGTEAFF.

The chain links TRBV5-1 to TRBJ1-2, with D perhaps TRBD1 (6 bases). V was pared by 0 bases and J by 4 bases, with 10 bases between. From germline, CDR1 is SGHRS and CDR2 YFSETQ. The CDR3 length is 14 residues. CDR3 in DNA: TGCGCCAGCAGCTTGGAAGGGACAAGCTATGGCTACACCTTC. Protein: CASSLEGTSYGYTF. Looking up the rest from reference TRBV5-1 and TRBJ1-2 gives the full variable domain: KAGVTQTPRYLIKTRGQQVTLSCSPISGHRSVSWYQQTPGQGLQFLFEYFSETQRNKGNFPGRFSGRQFSNSRSEMNVSTLELGDSALYLCASSLEGTSYGYTFGSGTRLTVV.

The chain is built from TRBV16 and TRBJ1-2, with TRBD1 identical over 9 bases. J was trimmed by 2 bases and V by 0 bases; bases with no gene match: 4. Germline V lookup: CDR1 KGHSY, CDR2 FQNENV. The CDR3 totals 16 residues. The CDR3 sequence is CASSQSRGTGNYGYTF. CDR3 in DNA: TGTGCCAGCAGCCAATCCAGGGGGACAGGGAACTATGGCTACACCTTC.

The chain has TRBV5-5 and TRBJ1-6; unclear D gene. Germline V CDR1 and CDR2: SGHKS, YYEKEE (reference sequence). Trimming removed 3 bases from V and 5 bases from J, with 12 bases in between. The length of the CDR3 is 15 residues. This CDR3 is CASSSSGVHNSPLHF. CDR3 in DNA: TGTGCCAGCAGCTCATCCGGGGTGCATAATTCACCCCTCCACTTT.

The chain couples TRBV5-1 to TRBJ2-2; 7 bases line up with TRBD1. V shed 4 bases and J 1 base; nucleotides not matched to a gene: 1. In germline, CDR1 is SGHRS, CDR2 YFSETQ. This CDR3 comprises 14 residues. The CDR3 here is CASSGTVNTGELFF. The DNA of the CDR3 is TGCGCCAGCAGCGGGACAGTGAACACCGGGGAGCTGTTTTTT.